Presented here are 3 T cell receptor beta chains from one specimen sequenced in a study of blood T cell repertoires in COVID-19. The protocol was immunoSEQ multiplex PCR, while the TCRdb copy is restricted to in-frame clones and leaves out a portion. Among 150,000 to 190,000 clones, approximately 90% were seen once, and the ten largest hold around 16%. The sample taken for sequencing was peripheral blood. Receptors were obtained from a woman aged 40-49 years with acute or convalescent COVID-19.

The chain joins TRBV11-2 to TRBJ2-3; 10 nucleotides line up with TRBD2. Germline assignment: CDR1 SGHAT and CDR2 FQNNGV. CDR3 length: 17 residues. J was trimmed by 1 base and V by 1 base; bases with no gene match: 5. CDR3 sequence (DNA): TGTGCCAGCAGCTTAGGTGTAAGCGGGAGGGGCACAGATACGCAGTATTTT. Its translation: CASSLGVSGRGTDTQYF.

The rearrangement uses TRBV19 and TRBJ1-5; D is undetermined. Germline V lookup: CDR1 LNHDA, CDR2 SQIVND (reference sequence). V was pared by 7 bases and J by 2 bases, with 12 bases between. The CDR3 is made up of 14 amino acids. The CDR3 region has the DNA TGTGCCAGTACGGTTACAGCAGGCAATCAGCCCCAGCATTTT. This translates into CASTVTAGNQPQHF.

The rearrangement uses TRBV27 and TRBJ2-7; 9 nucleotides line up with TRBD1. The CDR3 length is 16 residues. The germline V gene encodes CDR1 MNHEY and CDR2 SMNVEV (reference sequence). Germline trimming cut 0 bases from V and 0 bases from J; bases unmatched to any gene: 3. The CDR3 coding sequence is TGTGCCAGCAGTTTATCGGGGACAGGGAGCTCCTACGAGCAGTACTTC. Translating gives CASSLSGTGSSYEQYF.